This entry is about one T cell receptor (beta chain). Germline loops: CDR1 MRHNA, CDR2 SNTAGT. The CDR3 sequence is 15 residues long. Between the trimmed V and J ends, which lost 5 bases and 0 bases, there was a span of 11 bases. This table comes from immunoSEQ multiplex PCR, and its TCRdb copy is limited to in-frame clones, with some not included. The sample consists of some 240,000 clones, around 90% of them appearing once. These data originate in a study of blood T cell repertoires in COVID-19. Looking at the study overall: The analysed material was cDNA or gDNA that came from T cells, B-cell-depleted T cells, or PBMCs.

The sample consisted of peripheral blood. V gene TRBV6-4 combines with J gene TRBJ2-1; D uncertain. The TCR was taken from a woman aged 55-70 years with COVID-19, enrolled during active disease. DNA of the CDR3: TGTGCCAGCAGTTCCGCAGCGAGCTCCTACAATGAGCAGTTCTTC. Translated, it gives CASSSAASSYNEQFF.